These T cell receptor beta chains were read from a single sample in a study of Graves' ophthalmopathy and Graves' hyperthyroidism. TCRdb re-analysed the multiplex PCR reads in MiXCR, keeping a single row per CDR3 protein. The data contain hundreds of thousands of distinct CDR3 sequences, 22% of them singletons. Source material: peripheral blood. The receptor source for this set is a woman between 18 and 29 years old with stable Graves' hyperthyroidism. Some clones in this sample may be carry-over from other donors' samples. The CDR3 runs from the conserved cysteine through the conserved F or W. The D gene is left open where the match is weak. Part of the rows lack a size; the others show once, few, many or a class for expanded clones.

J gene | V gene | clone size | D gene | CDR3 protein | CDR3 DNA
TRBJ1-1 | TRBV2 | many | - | CASSGEGGMNTGAFF | TGTGCCAGCAGTGGGGAAGGGGGGATGAACACTGGAGCTTTCTTT
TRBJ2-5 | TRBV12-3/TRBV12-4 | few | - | CASSPGTLKQYF | TGTGCCAGCAGTCCCGGGACCCTGAAACAGTACTTC
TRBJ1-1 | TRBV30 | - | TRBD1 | CAGHLRDRGTEAFF | TGTGCCGGTCATCTCCGGGACAGGGGTACTGAAGCTTTCTTT
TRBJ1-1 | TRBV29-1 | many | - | CSVGQFPEAFF | TGCAGCGTTGGTCAGTTCCCTGAAGCTTTCTTT
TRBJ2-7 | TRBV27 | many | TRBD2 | CASSSPQRGAYEQYF | TGTGCCAGCAGTTCTCCCCAACGGGGGGCCTACGAGCAGTACTTC
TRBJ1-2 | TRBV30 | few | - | CAWSVPARAGYTF | TGTGCCTGGAGTGTCCCGGCCCGCGCTGGCTACACCTTC
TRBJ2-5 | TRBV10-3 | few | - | CASRPAGGQETQYF | TGTGCCAGCCGCCCCGCCGGTGGCCAAGAGACCCAGTACTTC
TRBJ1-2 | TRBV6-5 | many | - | CASRQVDYGYTF | TGTGCCAGCAGACAGGTAGACTATGGCTACACCTTC
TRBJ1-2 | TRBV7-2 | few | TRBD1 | CASSPTPGQAKFNYGYTF | TGTGCCAGCAGCCCAACACCGGGACAGGCGAAATTTAACTATGGCTACACCTTC
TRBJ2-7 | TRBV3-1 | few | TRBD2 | CASRRELAGAYEQYF | TGTGCCAGCAGACGCGAACTAGCGGGGGCTTACGAGCAGTACTTC
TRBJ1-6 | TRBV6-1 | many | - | CASSPRDRSNSPLHF | TGTGCCAGCAGTCCCCGGGACCGTAGTAATTCACCCCTCCACTTT
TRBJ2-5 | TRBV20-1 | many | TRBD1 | CSARGDRGRGETQYF | TGCAGTGCTAGAGGGGACAGGGGGCGGGGAGAGACCCAGTACTTC
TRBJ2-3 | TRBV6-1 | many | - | CASSRDYTDTQYF | TGTGCCAGCAGCAGGGATTACACAGATACGCAGTATTTT
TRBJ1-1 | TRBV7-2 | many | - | CATQGPAFNTEAFF | TGTGCCACCCAAGGGCCAGCCTTCAACACTGAAGCTTTCTTT
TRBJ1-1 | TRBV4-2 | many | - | CASSQDRPPAEAFF | TGTGCCAGCAGCCAAGATAGGCCGCCGGCTGAAGCTTTCTTT
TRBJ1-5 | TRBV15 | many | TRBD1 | CATSSPLGDRGNQPQHF | TGTGCCACCAGCAGTCCCCTTGGGGACAGGGGGAATCAGCCCCAGCATTTT
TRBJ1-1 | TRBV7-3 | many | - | CASSQQASKGTEAFF | TGTGCCAGCAGCCAACAGGCCAGCAAGGGTACTGAAGCTTTCTTT
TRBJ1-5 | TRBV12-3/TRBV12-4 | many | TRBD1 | CASRGQVFSNRPQHF | TGTGCCAGCAGGGGACAGGTTTTTAGCAATCGGCCCCAGCATTTT
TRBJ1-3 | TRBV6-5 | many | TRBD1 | CASSYSRDRVSGNTIYF | TGTGCCAGCAGTTACTCCCGGGACAGGGTATCTGGAAACACCATATATTTT
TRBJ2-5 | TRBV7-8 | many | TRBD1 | CASSPGQARETQYF | TGTGCCAGCAGCCCCGGACAGGCGCGAGAGACCCAGTACTTC
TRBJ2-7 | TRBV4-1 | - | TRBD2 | CASSAWERGSYEQYF | TGCGCCAGCAGCGCGTGGGAGCGGGGTTCCTACGAGCAGTACTTC
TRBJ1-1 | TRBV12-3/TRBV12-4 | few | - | CASQDGNTEAFF | TGTGCCAGCCAGGATGGGAACACTGAAGCTTTCTTT